This entry lists 32 T cell receptor beta chains sequenced from one sample in a study of molecular identifiers for immune sequencing clone quantification (dated by TCRdb to the late 2010s). To prepare the library, PCR was applied. TCRdb names Illumina HiSeq 4000 as the instrument used. TCRdb passed the public sequencing reads through fastp at Q25 and MiXCR, retaining productive beta sequences. Every CDR3 protein is listed once, alongside the most common genes and DNA of its rows. In all, the sample holds around 82,000 distinct CDR3 sequences, and 15% to 20% of those were seen once. The ten most abundant clones make up about 0.85% of the sample. Material: naive CD8+ T cells from blood, with Jurkat cell RNA spiked in. Sample cell subset or site, as interpreted from the label and publication: FACS-sorted CD8+CD4-CCR7+CD45RA+ naive T cells. The receptors were gathered from a human donor in good health. Some libraries in this study had Jurkat cell RNA spiked in.

In its sample, this clonotype was seen many times. The genes are TRBV21-1 and TRBJ1-1; the table's TRBD1 call for D was not verified on the DNA. TRBV21-1 is deemed a pseudogene. The CDR3 runs to 11 residues. The chain's CDR3 is CASSIPGRAFF. For the CDR3, the DNA is TGTGCCAGCAGCATTCCGGGACGAGCTTTCTTT.

Concerning this clonotype itself: This clone may be a read error of a much larger clone one base away. V is TRBV10-3 and J is TRBJ2-7, with D perhaps matching TRBD2 (6 bases). The CDR3 is 15 residues long. Germline V gene lookup returns CDR1 ENHRY and CDR2 SYGVKD. The CDR3 sequence is CAFSESRDSSYEQYF. CDR3 nucleotides: TGTGCCTTCAGTGAGTCGCGGGATTCATCCTACGAGCAGTACTTC.

The sample holds many counts of this clonotype. The chain recombines TRBV7-2 with TRBJ2-3, with a weak D call TRBD1 (5 bases). The CDR3 has 14 amino acids. The germline V and J ends were trimmed by 7 bases and 2 bases, with 13 bases remaining between them. Germline V CDR1 and CDR2: SGHTA, FQGNSA. The CDR3 region has the DNA TGTGCCAGCACAGGGATTAGCCTCACAGATACGCAGTATTTT. Encoded protein: CASTGISLTDTQYF.

The rearrangement links TRBV28 to TRBJ1-1; D not certain. The CDR3 is 15 residues long. The germline V gene encodes CDR1 MDHEN and CDR2 SYDVKM. V was trimmed by 7 bases and J by 0 bases, leaving 15 bases between them. The CDR3 DNA follows: TGTGCCAGCACCGCTGTGGGCGATATGAACACTGAAGCTTTCTTT. This encodes CASTAVGDMNTEAFF.

This clonotype was found many times. This sequence joins TRBV27 and TRBJ2-3; 7 nucleotides line up with TRBD1. Germline CDR1 MNHEY, CDR2 SMNVEV (reference sequence). V was clipped by 5 bases and J by 0 bases; unmatched bases: 5. The length of the CDR3 is 15 residues. The CDR3 here is CASSRETGSTDTQYF. CDR3 DNA sequence: TGTGCCAGCAGTAGGGAGACAGGGAGCACAGATACGCAGTATTTT.

Ten or more counts support this clonotype. The rearrangement joins TRBV27 to TRBJ2-7, with TRBD2 identical over 9 bases. Per germline, CDR1 MNHEY and CDR2 SMNVEV (reference sequence). This CDR3 has 17 residues. The J segment lost 3 bases and the V segment lost 4 bases, leaving 13 bases of the junction unmatched. This CDR3 is CASSSRGGGQFDYEQYF. The CDR3 region has the DNA TGTGCCAGCAGTTCCCGCGGGGGGGGCCAATTCGACTACGAGCAGTACTTC.

This clonotype was seen many times. The V and J genes are TRBV12-3 or TRBV12-4 and TRBJ1-1; 9 bases agree with TRBD1. There are 15 residues in the CDR3. The ends lost 6 bases at V and 4 bases at J; junction bases unmatched: 9. CDR3 bases: TGTGCCAGCAGCTCTACGGGACAGGGAGCCACTGAAGCTTTCTTT. Encoded protein: CASSSTGQGATEAFF.

This clonotype was recorded many times. CDR3 bases: TGTGCCAGCAGTTTCGGGGCGAGCACTGAAGCTTTCTTT. Translation: CASSFGASTEAFF. The genes are TRBV28 and TRBJ1-1; tentative D call: TRBD1 (5 bases). V gave up 3 bases and J gave up 4 bases, with 9 bases separating them. Germline assignment: CDR1 MDHEN and CDR2 SYDVKM. The CDR3 is 13 amino acids.

This clonotype has a count of ten or more. The V call is TRBV15, the J call TRBJ2-7; D is possibly TRBD1 or TRBD2 (5 bases each). Germline CDR1 is LNHNV and CDR2 is YYDKDF (reference sequence). V lost 0 bases and J lost 6, with 9 bases in between. CDR3 length equals 13 residues. The CDR3 DNA sequence: TGTGCCACCAGCAGAGAATTTGGGGGCGAGCAGTACTTC. It codes for CATSREFGGEQYF.

As regards this clonotype: A much larger clone differs by one base, so this may be a read error. The chain joins TRBV11-2 to TRBJ2-6, with D perhaps TRBD2 (6 bases). Germline values: CDR1 SGHAT, CDR2 FQNNGV. The CDR3 sequence is 16 residues long. This CDR3 reads CASSLDTGVGVNVLTF. The CDR3, as DNA: TGTGCCAGCAGCTTAGATACGGGGGTTGGGGTCAACGTCCTGACTTTC.

There are many counts of this clonotype. The chain employs TRBV13 and TRBJ2-5, with a tentative D call TRBD1 (5 bases). The germline V gene encodes CDR1 PRHDT and CDR2 FYEKMQ (reference sequence). V was cut by 0 bases and J by 3 bases, with 17 bases left in between. This CDR3 is 17 amino acids long. CDR3 coding DNA: TGTGCCAGCAGCTTAGGCCTATCTCCGACAGATAAAGAGACCCAGTACTTC. Protein sequence: CASSLGLSPTDKETQYF.

The J gene is TRBJ2-1, the V gene TRBV28; D remains unclear. The CDR3 runs 13 residues. Germline V gene lookup returns CDR1 MDHEN and CDR2 SYDVKM. V was pared by 6 bases and J by 3 bases, with 9 bases between. For the CDR3, the DNA is TGTGCCAGCAGACCCCTTAGCTACAATGAGCAGTTCTTC. Its protein is CASRPLSYNEQFF. Drawing the rest from reference TRBV28 and TRBJ2-1, the complete variable domain is DVKVTQSSRYLVKRTGEKVFLECVQDMDHENMFWYRQDPGLGLRLIYFSYDVKMKEKGDIPEGYSVSREKKERFSLILESASTNQTSMYLCASRPLSYNEQFFGPGTRLTVL.

This clonotype was seen many times. This rearrangement joins TRBV4-3 to TRBJ2-7; D unclear. The V gene lost 0 bases and the J gene lost 7 bases, with 16 bases spanning the gap. This CDR3 is built from 15 residues. The germline V gene encodes CDR1 LGHNA and CDR2 YSLEER. CDR3 protein: CASSQEYAARNEQYF. In DNA form, the CDR3 reads TGCGCCAGCAGCCAAGAATATGCGGCTAGGAATGAGCAGTACTTC.

This clonotype was observed many times. The chain's CDR3 is CSVVINTEAFF. The CDR3 DNA follows: TGCAGCGTTGTTATTAACACTGAAGCTTTCTTT. The chain is built from TRBV29-1 and TRBJ1-1; D is undetermined. V was trimmed by 4 bases and J by 2 bases, leaving 5 bases between them. From germline, CDR1 is SQVTM and CDR2 ANQGSEA. There are 11 residues in the CDR3.

This chain connects TRBV19 to TRBJ2-6; unclear D gene. The V and J ends lost 1 base and 3 bases respectively, with 10 bases between them. Germline values: CDR1 LNHDA, CDR2 SQIVND (reference sequence). The CDR3 contains 16 residues. CDR3 in amino acids: CASSIGTRGGANVLTF. CDR3 DNA sequence: TGTGCCAGTAGTATAGGGACCCGCGGTGGGGCCAACGTCCTGACTTTC.

This clonotype was found many times. V usage is TRBV12-3 or TRBV12-4 and J usage is TRBJ2-5, with TRBD1 identical over 10 bases. The V segment lost 4 bases and the J segment 0 bases; nucleotides outside the gene matches: 2. The CDR3 contains 15 residues. The CDR3 loop reads CASSWDRGYQETQYF. Written as DNA, the CDR3 is TGTGCCAGCAGTTGGGACAGGGGTTACCAAGAGACCCAGTACTTC.

Of note for this clonotype: The junction departs from the called germline gene at one end, perhaps through a read error. J is TRBJ2-7 and V is TRBV29-1; D possibly corresponds to TRBD1 (5 bases). This CDR3 spans 10 amino acids. The germline CDR1 and CDR2 sequences are SQVTM and ANQGSEA. The CDR3 is CSAQGYVQHF. CDR3 bases: TGCAGCGCGCAGGGATACGTGCAGCACTTC.

Of note for this clonotype: The CDR3 does not end in the conserved phenylalanine or tryptophan, so this is likely a read error. V and J are TRBV6-2 or TRBV6-3 and TRBJ2-1, with a possible D match to TRBD2 (5 bases). CDR1 and CDR2 (germline): MNHEY, SVGEGT. The CDR3 runs 13 residues. Between the trimmed V and J ends, which lost 2 bases and 8 bases, there was a span of 10 bases. CDR3 sequence: CASSYVRADEQFS. As DNA, the CDR3 is TGTGCCAGCAGTTACGTGCGGGCTGATGAGCAGTTCTCC.

This clonotype was detected ten times or more. This chain joins TRBV6-6 and TRBJ2-7; 8 bases agree with TRBD1. This CDR3 contains 16 residues. Germline CDR1 and CDR2: MNHNY and SVGAGI (reference sequence). V dropped 2 bases and J dropped 2; count of bases not matched to a gene: 8. CDR3 bases: TGTGCCAGCAGTTACCGCATCGAACAGGGGGCCTACGAGCAGTACTTC. It translates to CASSYRIEQGAYEQYF.

Comment on this clonotype: A clone one base away is much larger, so this may be a read error. CDR3 in amino acids: CASSSRDRGTDTQYF. The CDR3 DNA sequence: TGTGCCAGCAGCTCTAGGGACAGGGGGACAGATACGCAGTATTTT. The chain couples TRBV7-9 to TRBJ2-3; 11 nucleotides align to TRBD1. CDR1 is SEHNR and CDR2 is FQNEAQ in the germline V gene (reference sequence). The trim removed 4 bases at V and 3 bases at J, leaving 3 bases unmatched. This CDR3 comprises 15 residues.

In its sample, this clonotype was seen a few times. A clone one base away is much larger, so this may be a read error. The J gene is TRBJ2-2, the V gene TRBV14, with D possibly TRBD2 on 5 matching bases. CDR1 and CDR2 (germline): SGHDN, FVKESK. The CDR3 runs 15 residues. The DNA of the CDR3 is TGTGCCAGCAGCCAATTCCCCGGTTACACCGGGGAGCTGTCTTTT. Residues: CASSQFPGYTGELSF.

Concerning this clonotype: This could be a read error, since a much larger clone is one nucleotide away. The CDR3 ends on some other residue instead of the conserved phenylalanine or tryptophan, so this is likely a read error. The DNA is left out, because the CDR3 cannot be placed on it with certainty; the CDR3 is given as TCRdb lists it. This chain links TRBV21-1 with TRBJ1-2. TRBV21-1 corresponds to a pseudogene. A total of 11 residues make up the CDR3, ends included. CDR3 protein: CAAKTNYGYTL.

In its sample, this clonotype was seen many times. V usage is TRBV4-3 and J usage is TRBJ2-3; D uncertain. The CDR3 contains 14 residues. Germline V gives CDR1 LGHNA, CDR2 YSLEER. V was cut by 0 bases and J by 0 bases, with 4 bases left in between. The CDR3 DNA follows: TGCGCCAGCAGCCAAGATTCTAGCACAGATACGCAGTATTTT. It specifies CASSQDSSTDTQYF.

This clonotype was seen repeatedly, ten times or more. This sequence joins TRBV9 and TRBJ2-7; 7 bases map to TRBD2. CDR3 length: 15 amino acids. Germline lookup yields CDR1 SGDLS and CDR2 YYNGEE. Trimming took 4 bases from V and 7 from J; bases not matched to a gene: 14. DNA of the CDR3: TGTGCCAGCAGCAGAGACCTTGGGAGGGCTGGGGAGCAGTACTTC. This gives the protein CASSRDLGRAGEQYF.

Ten or more counts support this clonotype. The chain recombines TRBV10-3 with TRBJ2-7, with 8 bases aligning to TRBD1. The trim removed 0 bases at V and 3 bases at J, leaving 7 bases unmatched. The CDR3 extends over 16 amino acids. Germline CDR1 and CDR2: ENHRY and SYGVKD. The DNA for the CDR3 is TGTGCCATCAGTGAGTCCGCAGGGGGCCTGGACTACGAGCAGTACTTC. This gives the protein CAISESAGGLDYEQYF.

This clonotype has a count of ten or more. The V call is TRBV6-5, the J call TRBJ2-3; no definite D call. Germline V CDR1 and CDR2: MNHEY, SVGAGI. The CDR3 length is 18 residues. With 0 bases removed from V and 0 bases from J, the gap between germline ends came to 16 bases. CDR3 amino acids: CASSYSGSQILSTDTQYF. In DNA, the CDR3 is TGTGCCAGCAGTTACTCAGGAAGTCAGATACTTAGCACAGATACGCAGTATTTT.

In this sample, this clonotype turned up many times. The chain combines TRBV7-9 with TRBJ1-6; TRBD1 might be the D (5 bases). CDR3 size: 15 residues. V was pared by 2 bases and J by 7 bases, with 12 bases between. Germline V gene data show CDR1 as SEHNR and CDR2 as FQNEAQ (reference sequence). The CDR3 region has the DNA TGTGCCAGCAGCTTAATCGGGGGGGAAAATTCACCCCTCCACTTT. Translating it yields CASSLIGGENSPLHF. The variable domain in full, completed from reference TRBV7-9 and TRBJ1-6, reads DTGVSQNPRHKITKRGQNVTFRCDPISEHNRLYWYRQTLGQGPEFLTYFQNEAQLEKSRLLSDRFSAERPKGSFSTLEIQRTEQGDSAMYLCASSLIGGENSPLHFGNGTRLTVT.

The sample holds a few counts of this clonotype. One base away lies a much larger clone, so this may be a sequencing read error. The V gene is TRBV9, the J gene TRBJ2-3, with a possible D match to TRBD2 (5 bases). Germline values: CDR1 SGDLS, CDR2 YYNGEE. This CDR3 has 15 residues. Here the CDR3 DNA reads TGTGCCAGCAGCGTAGTCGAATCTAGCACAGATACGCGGTATTTT. This sequence encodes CASSVVESSTDTRYF. The entire variable domain, with the rest obtained from reference TRBV9 and TRBJ2-3, is as follows: DSGVTQTPKHLITATGQRVTLRCSPRSGDLSVYWYQQSLDQGLQFLIQYYNGEERAKGNILERFSAQQFPDLHSELNLSSLELGDSALYFCASSVVESSTDTRYFGPGTRLTVL.

This clonotype has at least ten counts. The V call is TRBV9, the J call TRBJ2-1, with D perhaps matching TRBD2 (6 bases). This CDR3 is built from 17 residues. V was cut by 4 bases and J by 8 bases, with 25 bases left in between. The germline V gene has CDR1 SGDLS and CDR2 YYNGEE. The CDR3 loop reads CASSPTLPGTSRDEQFF. CDR3 nucleotides: TGTGCCAGCAGCCCCACCCTGCCCGGGACTTCAAGGGATGAGCAGTTCTTC.

Concerning this clonotype: A much bigger clone sits one base away, suggesting this may be a read error. The chain joins TRBV5-3 to TRBJ2-3; a weak D match, TRBD2 (5 bases). TRBV5-3 is assigned to the ORF class and has an uncertain function. The CDR3 contains 15 residues. V lost 8 bases and J 0 bases, leaving 16 bases between the germline ends. The DNA for the CDR3 is TGTGCCAGCAGCCTCCGTCGGGGAAGCACAGATACGCAGTATTTT. This encodes CASSLRRGSTDTQYF.

There are many counts of this clonotype. V usage is TRBV11-2 and J usage is TRBJ2-7, with 8 bases identical to TRBD1. J lost 2 bases, V lost 5 bases, and 2 bases had no gene match. The CDR3 totals 13 residues. CDR1 and CDR2 from the germline V gene are SGHAT and FQNNGV. The CDR3 DNA sequence: TGTGCCAGCAGCCCACAGGGGGCCTACGAGCAGTACTTC. Residues: CASSPQGAYEQYF.

Many counts were recorded for this clonotype. The chain links TRBV4-1 to TRBJ1-5; TRBD1 aligns across 7 bases. After removal of 3 bases from V and 4 bases from J, the junction contained 18 bases not matched to a gene. The CDR3 sequence is 19 residues long. From germline, CDR1 is MGHRA and CDR2 YSYEKL. The CDR3 loop reads CASSHPSGSFGTANQPQHF. The CDR3 region has the DNA TGCGCCAGCAGCCACCCAAGCGGTTCTTTCGGGACAGCTAATCAGCCCCAGCATTTT.